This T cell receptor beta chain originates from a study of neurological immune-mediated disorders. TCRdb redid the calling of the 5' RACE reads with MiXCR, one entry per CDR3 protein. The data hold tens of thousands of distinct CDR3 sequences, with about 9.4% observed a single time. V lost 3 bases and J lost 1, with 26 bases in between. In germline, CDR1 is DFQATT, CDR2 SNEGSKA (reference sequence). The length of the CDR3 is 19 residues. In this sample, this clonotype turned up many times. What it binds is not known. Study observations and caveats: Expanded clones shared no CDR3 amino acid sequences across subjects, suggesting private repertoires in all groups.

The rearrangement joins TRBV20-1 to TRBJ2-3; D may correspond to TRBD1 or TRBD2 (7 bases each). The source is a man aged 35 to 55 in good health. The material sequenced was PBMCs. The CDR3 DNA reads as TGCAGTGCTAGGACCGGACTAGGAGGGGGCCCAGGTGGCACAGATACGCAGTATTTT. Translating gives CSARTGLGGGPGGTDTQYF.